The entry below gives a single T cell receptor beta chain sequence along with its context. The data were taken from a study of blood T cell repertoires in COVID-19. Looking at the study overall: Specimens from acute and convalescent COVID-19 originated in the United States, Italy and Spain. Nucleic acid was either cDNA or gDNA, and it came from T cells, B-cell-depleted T cells, or PBMCs.

In the original processing: Amplifying reference gene primers gave estimates of nucleated cell counts. Sequencing was performed with immunoSEQ multiplex PCR; in TCRdb, only in-frame clones are kept and a portion is missing. That table gives V, J and clone size, and the DNA gave D and trimming. The sample has fewer than 300,000 clones, 88% seen once; the top ten hold around 0.98%. CDR3 length: 15 amino acids. Germline CDR1 KGHSH, CDR2 LQKENI. The V end was cut by 0 bases, the J end by 6 bases, with 11 bases between. Sample: peripheral blood. The sequence derives from a woman in her thirties or forties who had recovered from COVID-19. The chain is built from TRBV18 and TRBJ1-4, with a possible D match to TRBD1 (5 bases). DNA of the CDR3: TGTGCCAGCTCACCACCGGCGGGGCGGGATGAAAAACTGTTTTTT. Translating gives CASSPPAGRDEKLFF. The whole variable domain, remainder taken from reference TRBV18 and TRBJ1-4, is NAGVMQNPRHLVRRRGQEARLRCSPMKGHSHVYWYRQLPEEGLKFMVYLQKENIIDESGMPKERFSAEFPKEGPSILRIQQVVRGDSAAYFCASSPPAGRDEKLFFGSGTQLSVL.